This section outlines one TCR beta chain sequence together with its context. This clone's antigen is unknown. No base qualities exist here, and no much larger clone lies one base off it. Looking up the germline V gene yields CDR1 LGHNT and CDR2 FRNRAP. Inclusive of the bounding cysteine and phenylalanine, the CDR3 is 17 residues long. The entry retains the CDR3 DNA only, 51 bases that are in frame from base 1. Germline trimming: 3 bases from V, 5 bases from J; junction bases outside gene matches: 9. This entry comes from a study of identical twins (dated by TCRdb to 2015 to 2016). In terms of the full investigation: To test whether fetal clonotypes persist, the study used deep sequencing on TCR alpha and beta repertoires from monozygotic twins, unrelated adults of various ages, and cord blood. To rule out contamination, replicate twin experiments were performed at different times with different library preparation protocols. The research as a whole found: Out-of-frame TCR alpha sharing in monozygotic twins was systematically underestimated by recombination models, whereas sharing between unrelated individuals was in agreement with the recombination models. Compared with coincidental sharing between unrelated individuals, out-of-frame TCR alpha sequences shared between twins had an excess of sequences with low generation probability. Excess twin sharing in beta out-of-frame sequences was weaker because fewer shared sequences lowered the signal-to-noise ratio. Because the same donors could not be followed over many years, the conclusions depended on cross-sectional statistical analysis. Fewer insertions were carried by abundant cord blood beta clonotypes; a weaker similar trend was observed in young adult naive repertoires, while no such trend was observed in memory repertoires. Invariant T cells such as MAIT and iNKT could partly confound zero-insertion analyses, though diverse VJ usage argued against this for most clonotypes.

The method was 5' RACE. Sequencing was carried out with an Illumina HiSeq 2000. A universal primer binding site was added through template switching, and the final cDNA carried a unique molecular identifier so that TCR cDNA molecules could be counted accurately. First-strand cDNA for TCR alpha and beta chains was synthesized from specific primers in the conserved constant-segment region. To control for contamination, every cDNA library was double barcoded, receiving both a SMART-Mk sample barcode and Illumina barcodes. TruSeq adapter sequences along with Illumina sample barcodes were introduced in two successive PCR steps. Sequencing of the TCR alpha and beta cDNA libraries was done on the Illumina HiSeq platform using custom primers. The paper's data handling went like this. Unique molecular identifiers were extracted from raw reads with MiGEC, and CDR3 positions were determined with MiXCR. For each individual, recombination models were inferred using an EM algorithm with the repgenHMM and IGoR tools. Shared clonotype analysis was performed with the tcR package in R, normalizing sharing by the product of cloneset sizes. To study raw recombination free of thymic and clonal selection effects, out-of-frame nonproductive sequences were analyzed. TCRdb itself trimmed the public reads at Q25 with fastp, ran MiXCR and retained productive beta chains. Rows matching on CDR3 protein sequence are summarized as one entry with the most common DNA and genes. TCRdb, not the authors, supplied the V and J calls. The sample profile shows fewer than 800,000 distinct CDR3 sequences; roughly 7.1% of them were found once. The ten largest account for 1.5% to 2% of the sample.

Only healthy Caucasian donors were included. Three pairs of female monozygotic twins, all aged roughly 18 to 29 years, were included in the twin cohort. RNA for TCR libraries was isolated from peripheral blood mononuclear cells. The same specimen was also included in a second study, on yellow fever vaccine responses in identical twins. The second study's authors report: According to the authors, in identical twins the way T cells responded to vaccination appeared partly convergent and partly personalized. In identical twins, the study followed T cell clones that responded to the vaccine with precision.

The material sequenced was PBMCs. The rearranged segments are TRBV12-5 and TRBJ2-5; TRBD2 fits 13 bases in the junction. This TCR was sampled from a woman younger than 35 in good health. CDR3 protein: CASGFPGLAGVWETQYF. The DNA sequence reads TGTGCTAGTGGTTTCCCTGGACTAGCGGGAGTTTGGGAGACCCAGTACTTC.